This T cell receptor beta chain was obtained from a study of blood T cell repertoires in COVID-19. In the study's own analysis: Nucleated cell number was recorded as an estimate derived from reference gene primer amplification. TCRdb's copy holds only in-frame clones and misses some; the assay was immunoSEQ multiplex PCR. D and trimming come from the DNA, and the V and J calls and clone size come from that table. The data hold 130,000 or so clones, with 81% observed a single time. Germline lookup yields CDR1 SNHLY and CDR2 FYNNEI. The CDR3 sequence is 15 residues long. Trimming removed 6 bases from V and 4 bases from J; junction bases left unmatched: 1.

The specimen sequenced was peripheral blood. The sequence was collected from a woman aged 55-75 years with active or convalescent COVID-19. The chain is built from TRBV2 and TRBJ2-1; 15 bases are a match to TRBD2. DNA for the CDR3: TGTGCCAGCAGCGGACTAGCGGGAGGGTACAATGAGCAGTTCTTC. Its translation: CASSGLAGGYNEQFF.